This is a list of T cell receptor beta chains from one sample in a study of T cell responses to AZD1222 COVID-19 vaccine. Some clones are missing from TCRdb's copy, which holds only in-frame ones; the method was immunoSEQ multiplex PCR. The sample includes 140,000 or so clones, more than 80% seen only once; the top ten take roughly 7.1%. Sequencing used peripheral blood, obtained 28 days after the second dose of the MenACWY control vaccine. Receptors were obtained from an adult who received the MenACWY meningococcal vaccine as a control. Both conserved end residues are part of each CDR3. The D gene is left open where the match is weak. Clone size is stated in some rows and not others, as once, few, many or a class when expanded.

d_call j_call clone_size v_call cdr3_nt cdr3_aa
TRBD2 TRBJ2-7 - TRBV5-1 TGCGCCAGCAGCTCGACTAGCGGGGGACCTTACGAGCAGTACTTC CASSSTSGGPYEQYF
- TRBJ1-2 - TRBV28 TGTGCCAGCAGTTTATCGGGAAACAGTTATGGCTACACCTTC CASSLSGNSYGYTF
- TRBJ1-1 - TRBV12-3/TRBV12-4 TGTGCCAGCTCCCTAGGGGACATCTCAGCTTTCTTT CASSLGDISAFF
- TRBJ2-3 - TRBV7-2 TGTGCCAGCTCCCGGACAGTTGGCACAGATACGCAGTATTTT CASSRTVGTDTQYF
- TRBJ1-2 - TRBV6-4 TGTGCCACGTCCACAGGACCTAACTATGGCTACACCTTC CATSTGPNYGYTF
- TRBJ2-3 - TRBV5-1 TGCGCCAGCAGCGAGGTGAGATCCACAGATACGCAGTATTTT CASSEVRSTDTQYF
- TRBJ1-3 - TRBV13 TGTGCCAGCAGCCTTCCCCGGGCCTCTGGAAACACCATATATTTT CASSLPRASGNTIYF
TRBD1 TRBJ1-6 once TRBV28 TGTGCCAGCGGCTACGACAGGGCCTATAATTCACCCCTCCACTTT CASGYDRAYNSPLHF
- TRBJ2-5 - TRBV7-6 TGTGCCAGCAGCTTAGAGCAGGGCAAACAAGAGACCCAGTACTTC CASSLEQGKQETQYF
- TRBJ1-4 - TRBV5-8 TGTGCCAGCAGCTTGGTAAAGGGAGGAGAAAAACTGTTTTTT CASSLVKGGEKLFF
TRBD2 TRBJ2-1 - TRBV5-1 TGCGCCAGCAGCTTGGCGGTTATTACTAGCGGCTACAATGAGCAGTTCTTC CASSLAVITSGYNEQFF
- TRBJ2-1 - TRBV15 TGTGCCACCAGCAGAGAAGAACAGGGAAATCACAATGAGCAGTTCTTC CATSREEQGNHNEQFF
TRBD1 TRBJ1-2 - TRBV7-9 TGTGCCAGCAGCTTGGACAGGGGGGACTATGGCTACACCTTC CASSLDRGDYGYTF
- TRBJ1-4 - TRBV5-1 TGCGCCAGCTCAAAAGGGGGGTATGAAAAACTGTTTTTT CASSKGGYEKLFF
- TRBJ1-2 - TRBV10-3 TGTGCCATCAGTGAGTCGGGGGATCTCTATGGCTACACCTTC CAISESGDLYGYTF
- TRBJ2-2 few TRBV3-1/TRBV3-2 TGTGCCAGCAGCCAGCCAGGGGAGCGGACCGGGGAGCTGTTTTTT CASSQPGERTGELFF
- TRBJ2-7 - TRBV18 TGTGCCAGCTCACCACCAGGCCTAAACTCCTACGAGCAGTACTTC CASSPPGLNSYEQYF
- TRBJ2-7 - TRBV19 TGTGCCAGTAGTCCGACGGTAGCGGTCCACTACGAGCAGTACTTC CASSPTVAVHYEQYF
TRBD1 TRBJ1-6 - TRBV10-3 TGTGCCATCAGACAGGGGGCGGGGTCACCCCTCCACTTT CAIRQGAGSPLHF
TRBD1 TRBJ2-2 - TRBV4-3 TGCGCCAGCAGCCAAGGGACAGGGGGAACCACGAACACCGGGGAGCTGTTTTTT CASSQGTGGTTNTGELFF
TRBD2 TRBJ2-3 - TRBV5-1 TGCGCCAGCAGCTTTTTAAGCGGGGGAGGGGATACGCAGTATTTT CASSFLSGGGDTQYF
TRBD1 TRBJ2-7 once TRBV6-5 TGTGCCAGCAGCCCGGGACAGGGTTCCTACGAGCAGTACTTC CASSPGQGSYEQYF
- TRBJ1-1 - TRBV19 TGTGCCAGTAGTATACGGGGGAGCGGCACTGAAGCTTTCTTT CASSIRGSGTEAFF
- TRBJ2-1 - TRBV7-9 TGTGCCAGCAGCTCCCGGACTCAGGCCTACAATGAGCAGTTCTTC CASSSRTQAYNEQFF
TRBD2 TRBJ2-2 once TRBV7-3 TGTGCCAGCAGGAGTAGCGGGGCGAACACCGGGGAGCTGTTTTTT CASRSSGANTGELFF
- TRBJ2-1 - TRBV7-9 TGTGCCAGCAGCTTAATCGGGGGCGCTGGGAATGAGCAGTTCTTC CASSLIGGAGNEQFF
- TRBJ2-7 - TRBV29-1 TGCAGCGTTGATGGGGATAATTACGAGCAGTACTTC CSVDGDNYEQYF
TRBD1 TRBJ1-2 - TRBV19 TGTGCCAGTAGGATTGACAGGGGGCTTCATGGCTACACCTTC CASRIDRGLHGYTF
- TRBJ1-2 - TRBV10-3 TGTGCCATCAGTGAGTCGATTGGGGCCAATAACTATGGCTACACCTTC CAISESIGANNYGYTF
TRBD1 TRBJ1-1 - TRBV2 TGTGCCAGCAGTGAAGGACAGGGGTGGGCTGAAGCTTTCTTT CASSEGQGWAEAFF
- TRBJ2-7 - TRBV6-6 TGTGCCAGCAGTTTCGGACTAAACGAGCAGTACTTC CASSFGLNEQYF
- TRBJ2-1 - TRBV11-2 TGTGCCAGCAGCCTAACCGGCGGGGAGCCCTACAATGAGCAGTTCTTC CASSLTGGEPYNEQFF
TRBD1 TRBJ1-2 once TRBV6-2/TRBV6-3 TGTGCCAGCAGTTACTCCAGGGACAGGGGGCACACCCCTAACTATGGCTACACCTTC CASSYSRDRGHTPNYGYTF
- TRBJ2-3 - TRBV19 TGTGCCAGCAGGGACCCGCGGGGAGATACGCAGTATTTT CASRDPRGDTQYF
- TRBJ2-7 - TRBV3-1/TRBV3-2 TGTGCCAGCAGCCAATTTGCCCACGAGCAGTACTTC CASSQFAHEQYF
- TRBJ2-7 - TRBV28 TGTGCCAGCAGTTTATCAGTCGGGCACTCGGGAGTAATGTTTAACGAGCAGTACTTC CASSLSVGHSGVMFNEQYF
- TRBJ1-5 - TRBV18 TGTGCCAGCTCACGGGACATCTATCAGCCCCAGCATTTT CASSRDIYQPQHF
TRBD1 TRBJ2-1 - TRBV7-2 TGTGCCAGCAGCCCGAACCGGGACAGGTTCAACAATGAGCAGTTCTTC CASSPNRDRFNNEQFF
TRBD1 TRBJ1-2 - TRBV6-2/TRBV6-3 TGTGCCAGCAGTCCCCTAGACAGGGGGAGCTATGGCTACACCTTC CASSPLDRGSYGYTF
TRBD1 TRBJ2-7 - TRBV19 TGTGCCAGTAGGGGGACAGGGGGCAGGGACGAGCAGTACTTC CASRGTGGRDEQYF
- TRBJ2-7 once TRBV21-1 TGTGCCAGCAGCAACTCCAGGGGAACCTACGAGCAGTACTTC CASSNSRGTYEQYF
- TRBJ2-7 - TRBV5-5 TGTGCCAGCAGCTTGGGATCCGCCTACGAGCAGTACTTC CASSLGSAYEQYF
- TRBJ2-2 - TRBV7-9 TGTGCCAGCAGCTTAGTCCTGGGTTACACCGGGGAGCTGTTTTTT CASSLVLGYTGELFF
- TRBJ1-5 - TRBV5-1 TGCGCCAGCAGCTTGTCGGCAGGGTTGGAACAGCCCCAGCATTTT CASSLSAGLEQPQHF
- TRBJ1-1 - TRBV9 TGTGCCAGCAGAACAGGGCCAGGGCACACTGAAGCTTTCTTT CASRTGPGHTEAFF
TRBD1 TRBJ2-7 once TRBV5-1 TGCGCCAGCAGCTACGGGACAGGAACCGGCGAGCAGTACTTC CASSYGTGTGEQYF